This T cell receptor (beta chain) was retrieved from a study of immune evolution from preneoplasia to lung adenocarcinoma. Here immunoSEQ multiplex PCR was the method, and the copy in TCRdb shows in-frame clones only, minus some. The sample shows some 8,200 clones, 82% of them seen only once. This clone showed up just once. The receptor was derived from a person aged 70 to 80 with lung adenocarcinoma. Sequencing was performed on FFPE minimally invasive lung adenocarcinoma tissue.

CDR3 amino acids: CATGGTGGTEAFF. The CDR3 DNA sequence: TGCGCCACCGGAGGGACAGGGGGCACTGAAGCTTTCTTT. This rearrangement joins TRBV4-1 to TRBJ1-1; 11 nucleotides align to TRBD1. V shed 10 bases, J shed 4 bases, and the junction held 5 bases outside the gene matches. The CDR3 is 13 amino acids. CDR1 and CDR2 from the germline V gene are MGHRA and YSYEKL.